This T cell receptor (beta chain) was captured by sequencing in a study of cytomegalovirus exposure and HLA in healthy donors. The PCR made use of 60 Vbeta and 13 Jbeta primers. Using immunoSEQ multiplex PCR, the repertoire was profiled, and TCRdb retains in-frame clones only, with some absent. The sample carries approximately 100,000 clones, about three quarters recorded once. In regard to this clone: Its target is not known.

The donors gave bone marrow, and they were healthy. Findings and caveats of the study: Relative to the approximately 700-donor mean, N-insertions were reportedly fewer in an Asian-associated ancestry cluster in a later analysis. Association with HLA alleles at 0.05 false discovery rate was found for roughly 17,000 TCR beta sequences in a later analysis. A later analysis appeared to link common viral pathogens to several of the most significant clusters.

Sequenced input: PBMCs. The receptor was isolated from a man aged 55 to 70 in good health and CMV-seropositive.

CDR3 bases: TGCAGCTCATCCACCGGGACTTACCAAGAGACCCAGTACTTC. This gives the protein CSSSTGTYQETQYF. This sequence joins TRBV29-1 and TRBJ2-5; possibly TRBD2 for D (6 bases). CDR1 and CDR2 from the germline V gene are SQVTM and ANQGSEA. Trimming removed 8 bases at V and 0 bases at J, with 16 bases between. The length of the CDR3 is 14 residues. Full variable domain (remainder filled in from reference TRBV29-1 and TRBJ2-5): SAVISQKPSRDICQRGTSLTIQCQVDSQVTMMFWYRQQPGQSLTLIATANQGSEATYESGFVIDKFPISRPNLTFSTLTVSNMSPEDSSIYLCSSSTGTYQETQYFGPGTRLLVL.